A single sample is the source of the 10 T cell receptor beta chains below, sequenced in a study of identifying expanded T cells in peripheral blood. Clones were read by immunoSEQ multiplex PCR, and TCRdb kept only the in-frame ones, dropping some. Of over 65,000 clones in the sample, about 90% were seen once. The sequencing sample was made of blood. Source of these receptors: a person aged 18 to 69 in good health.

This sequence joins TRBV4-2 and TRBJ1-1, with 10 bases lining up with TRBD1. CDR3 length: 16 amino acids. V lost 4 bases to trimming and J lost 2 bases; unmatched junction nucleotides: 7. CDR1 is LGHNA and CDR2 is YNFKEQ in the germline V gene. The CDR3 sequence is CASSRTGTGENTEAFF. DNA for the CDR3: TGTGCCAGCAGCCGAACCGGGACAGGGGAAAACACTGAAGCTTTCTTT.

The genes are TRBV7-2 and TRBJ1-2; the match to TRBD1 covers 7 bases. Germline V CDR1 and CDR2: SGHTA, FQGNSA. The J segment lost 8 bases and the V segment lost 7 bases, leaving 16 bases of the junction unmatched. The CDR3 contains 15 residues. The CDR3 region has the DNA TGTGCCAGCAACCGCGGAGGTACAGGGGATGCGGGCTACACCTTC. As protein: CASNRGGTGDAGYTF.

The count of this clone is one. CDR3 coding DNA: TGTGCCAGCAGTTTATGGTCTGGGGCCAACGTCCTGACTTTC. Protein product: CASSLWSGANVLTF. This chain links TRBV27 with TRBJ2-6; D call uncertain. The germline V gene encodes CDR1 MNHEY and CDR2 SMNVEV (reference sequence). The germline V and J ends were trimmed by 1 base and 1 base, with 2 bases remaining between them. The CDR3 runs 14 residues.

The chain has TRBV5-5 and TRBJ2-6, with D unclear. Deletions cut 5 bases from V and 0 bases from J, with 9 bases between. CDR3 size: 15 residues. Germline V CDR1 and CDR2: SGHKS, YYEKEE (reference sequence). DNA for the CDR3: TGTGCCAGCAGTCCCGGGCGCTCTGGGGCCAACGTCCTGACTTTC. The encoded protein is CASSPGRSGANVLTF. Filled out from reference TRBV5-5 and TRBJ2-6, the complete variable domain reads DAGVTQSPTHLIKTRGQQVTLRCSPISGHKSVSWYQQVLGQGPQFIFQYYEKEERGRGNFPDRFSARQFPNYSSELNVNALLLGDSALYLCASSPGRSGANVLTFGAGSRLTVL.

There are a few counts of this clone. The J gene is TRBJ1-6, the V gene TRBV2, with TRBD1 matching over 7 bases. The CDR3 loop spans 15 amino acids. The germline V gene encodes CDR1 SNHLY and CDR2 FYNNEI. V dropped 6 bases and J dropped 6; count of bases not matched to a gene: 8. As DNA, the CDR3 is TGTGCCAGCAGGGCCCCGAACAGGGGTAATTCACCCCTCCACTTT. Amino acids: CASRAPNRGNSPLHF.

CDR3 sequence: CAISARGEDTEAFF. DNA of the CDR3: TGTGCCATCAGTGCAAGGGGGGAGGACACTGAAGCTTTCTTT. The V call is TRBV10-3, the J call TRBJ1-1, with TRBD1 as a possible D gene (6 bases). This CDR3 region has 14 residues. The V gene's germline CDR1 is ENHRY and CDR2 SYGVKD. Between the trimmed V and J ends, which lost 4 bases and 3 bases, there was a span of 12 bases.

The rearrangement links TRBV30 to TRBJ1-6; D remains ambiguous. The V gene lost 8 bases and the J gene lost 10 bases, with 18 bases spanning the gap. Germline values: CDR1 GTSNPN, CDR2 SVGIG (reference sequence). The length of the CDR3 is 13 residues. The CDR3 coding sequence is TGTGCCGGAGAAAATAACATGAACTCACCCCTCCACTTT. Translating it yields CAGENNMNSPLHF.

This chain links TRBV4-3 with TRBJ2-1; D might be TRBD1 (5 bases). Trimming pared 0 bases from V and 0 bases from J, leaving 15 bases between. The CDR3 loop spans 18 amino acids. Germline V lookup: CDR1 LGHNA, CDR2 YSLEER. The CDR3, as DNA: TGCGCCAGCAGCCAAGATTGGGCAGGGTGGCCCTCCTACAATGAGCAGTTCTTC. This encodes CASSQDWAGWPSYNEQFF.

The chain joins TRBV19 to TRBJ1-5, with TRBD1 identical over 9 bases. The CDR3 consists of 18 residues. J lost 2 bases, V lost 3 bases, and 11 bases had no gene match. Germline V gene sequence: CDR1 LNHDA, CDR2 SQIVND (reference sequence). The CDR3 DNA follows: TGTGCCAGTAGTATTCCTCCGGACAGGGGTTTCCGCAATCAGCCCCAGCATTTT. Translated, it gives CASSIPPDRGFRNQPQHF.

The chain carries TRBV30 and TRBJ2-1; D remains ambiguous. The CDR3 is made up of 14 amino acids. Trimming cost V 8 bases and J 0 bases, with 14 bases left between them. CDR1 is GTSNPN and CDR2 is SVGIG in the germline V gene (reference sequence). The CDR3 reads CAITDRSSYNEQFF. As DNA, the CDR3 is TGTGCCATTACGGACCGCAGCTCCTACAATGAGCAGTTCTTC. The variable domain in full, with the rest retrieved from reference TRBV30 and TRBJ2-1, is SQTIHQWPATLVQPVGSPLSLECTVEGTSNPNLYWYRQAAGRGLQLLFYSVGIGQISSEVPQNLSASRPQDRQFILSSKKLLLSDSGFYLCAITDRSSYNEQFFGPGTRLTVL.